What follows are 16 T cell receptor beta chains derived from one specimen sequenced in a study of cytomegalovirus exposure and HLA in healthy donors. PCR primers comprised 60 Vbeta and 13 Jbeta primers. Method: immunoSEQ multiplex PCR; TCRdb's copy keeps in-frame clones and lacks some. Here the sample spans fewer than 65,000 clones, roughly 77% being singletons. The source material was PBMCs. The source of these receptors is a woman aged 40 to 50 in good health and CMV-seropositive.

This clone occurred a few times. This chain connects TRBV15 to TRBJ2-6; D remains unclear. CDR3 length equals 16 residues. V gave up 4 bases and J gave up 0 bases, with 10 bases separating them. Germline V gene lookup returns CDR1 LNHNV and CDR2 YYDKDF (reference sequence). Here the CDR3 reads CATSTDTSSGANVLTF. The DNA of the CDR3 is TGTGCCACCAGCACCGACACTTCCTCTGGGGCCAACGTCCTGACTTTC.

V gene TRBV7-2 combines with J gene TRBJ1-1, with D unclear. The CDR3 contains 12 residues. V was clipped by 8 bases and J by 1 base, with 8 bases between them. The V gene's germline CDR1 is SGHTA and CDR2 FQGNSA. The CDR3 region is CASRRGNTEAFF. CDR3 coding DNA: TGTGCCAGCCGACGAGGGAACACTGAAGCTTTCTTT.

CDR3 nucleotides: TGTGCCAGTAGCCTTCAGGGATATGGCTACACCTTC. This sequence encodes CASSLQGYGYTF. J is TRBJ1-2 and V is TRBV19; tentative D call: TRBD1 (5 bases). V gave up 6 bases and J gave up 5 bases, with 10 bases separating them. The V gene's germline CDR1 is LNHDA and CDR2 SQIVND (reference sequence). The CDR3 spans 12 residues.

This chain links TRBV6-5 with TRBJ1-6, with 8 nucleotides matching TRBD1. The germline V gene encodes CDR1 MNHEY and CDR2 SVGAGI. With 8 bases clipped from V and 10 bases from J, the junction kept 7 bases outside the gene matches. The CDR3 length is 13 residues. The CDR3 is CASYGTGGSPLHF. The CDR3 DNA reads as TGTGCCAGCTACGGCACAGGGGGATCACCCCTCCACTTT.

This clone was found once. The CDR3 coding sequence is TGTGCCAGCACAGGGGACGGCAATCAGCCCCAGCATTTT. It specifies CASTGDGNQPQHF. The chain carries TRBV6-1 and TRBJ1-5; tentatively, D is TRBD1 (6 bases). The CDR3 runs 13 residues. Per the germline V gene, CDR1 is MNHNS and CDR2 is SASEGT. Between the trimmed V and J ends, which lost 7 bases and 2 bases, there was a span of 9 bases.

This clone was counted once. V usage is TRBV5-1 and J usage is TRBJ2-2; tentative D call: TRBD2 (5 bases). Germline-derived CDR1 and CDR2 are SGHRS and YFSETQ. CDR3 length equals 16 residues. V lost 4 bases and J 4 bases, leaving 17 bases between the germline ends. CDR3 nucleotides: TGCGCCAGCAGCATGCGGCACCGGGGTGGCACCGGGGAGCTGTTTTTT. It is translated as CASSMRHRGGTGELFF.

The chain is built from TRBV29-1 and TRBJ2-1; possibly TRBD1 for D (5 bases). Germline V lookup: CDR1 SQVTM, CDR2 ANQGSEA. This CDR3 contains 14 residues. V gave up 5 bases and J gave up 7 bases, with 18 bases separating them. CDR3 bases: TGCAGCGTTCCCGAACAGGCGACCGGGAATGAGCAGTTCTTC. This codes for CSVPEQATGNEQFF.

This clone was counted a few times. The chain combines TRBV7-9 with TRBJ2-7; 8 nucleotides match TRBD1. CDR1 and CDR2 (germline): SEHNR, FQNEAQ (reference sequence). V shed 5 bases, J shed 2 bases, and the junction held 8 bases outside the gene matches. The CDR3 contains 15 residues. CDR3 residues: CASSQLRQGTYEQYF. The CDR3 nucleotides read TGTGCCAGCAGCCAACTGAGACAGGGGACCTACGAGCAGTACTTC.

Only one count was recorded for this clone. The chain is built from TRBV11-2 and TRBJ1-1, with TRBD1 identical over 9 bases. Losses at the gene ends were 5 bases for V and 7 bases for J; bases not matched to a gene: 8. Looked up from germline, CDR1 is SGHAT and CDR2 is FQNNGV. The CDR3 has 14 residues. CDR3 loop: CASSITGGSREAFF. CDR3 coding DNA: TGTGCCAGCAGCATCACAGGGGGCTCGCGTGAAGCTTTCTTT.

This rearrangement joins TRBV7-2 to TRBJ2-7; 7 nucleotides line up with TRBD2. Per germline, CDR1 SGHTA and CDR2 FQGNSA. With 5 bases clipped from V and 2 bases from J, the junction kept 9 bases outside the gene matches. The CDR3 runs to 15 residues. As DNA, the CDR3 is TGTGCCAGCAGCGGAGCCAGCGGGACTGCCTACGAGCAGTACTTC. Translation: CASSGASGTAYEQYF.

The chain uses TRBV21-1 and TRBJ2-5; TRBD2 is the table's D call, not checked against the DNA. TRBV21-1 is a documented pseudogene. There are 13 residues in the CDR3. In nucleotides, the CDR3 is TGTGCCAGCAGCAAGAGGGTAAAGCAGACCCAGTACTTC. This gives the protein CASSKRVKQTQYF.

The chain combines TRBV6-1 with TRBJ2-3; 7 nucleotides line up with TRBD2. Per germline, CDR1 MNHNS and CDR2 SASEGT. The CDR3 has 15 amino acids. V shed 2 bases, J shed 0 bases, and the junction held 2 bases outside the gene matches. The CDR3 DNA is TGTGCCAGCAGTGAATTGCGGGGGAGCACAGATACGCAGTATTTT. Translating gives CASSELRGSTDTQYF.

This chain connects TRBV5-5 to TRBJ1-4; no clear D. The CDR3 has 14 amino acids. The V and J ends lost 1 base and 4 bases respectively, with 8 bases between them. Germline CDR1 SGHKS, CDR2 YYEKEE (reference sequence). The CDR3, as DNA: TGTGCCAGCAGCTTGCGGCAGGATAATGAAAAACTGTTTTTT. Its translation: CASSLRQDNEKLFF.

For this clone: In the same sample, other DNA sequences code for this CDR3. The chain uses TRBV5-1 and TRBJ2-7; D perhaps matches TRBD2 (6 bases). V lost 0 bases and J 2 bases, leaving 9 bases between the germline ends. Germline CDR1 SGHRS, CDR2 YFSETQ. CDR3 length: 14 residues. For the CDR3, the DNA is TGCGCCAGCAGCTTGGCCGGCGGGACCTACGAGCAGTACTTC. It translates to CASSLAGGTYEQYF.

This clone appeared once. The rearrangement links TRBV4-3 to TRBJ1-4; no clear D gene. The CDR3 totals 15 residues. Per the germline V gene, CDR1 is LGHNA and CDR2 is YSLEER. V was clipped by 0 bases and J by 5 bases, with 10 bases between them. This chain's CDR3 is CASSQEAQTNEKLFF. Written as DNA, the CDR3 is TGCGCCAGCAGCCAAGAAGCACAGACGAATGAAAAACTGTTTTTT.

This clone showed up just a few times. The CDR3 DNA reads as TGTGCCAGCAGCTTAAGCGGGGGGAGGACAGATACGCAGTATTTT. Translating gives CASSLSGGRTDTQYF. The V and J genes are TRBV11-2 and TRBJ2-3; 9 bases match TRBD2. The junction had 3 bases not matched to a gene; V was cut back by 2 bases and J by 3 bases. Per the germline V gene, CDR1 is SGHAT and CDR2 is FQNNGV. This CDR3 is built from 15 residues. Full variable domain (missing parts from reference TRBV11-2 and TRBJ2-3): EAGVAQSPRYKIIEKRQSVAFWCNPISGHATLYWYQQILGQGPKLLIQFQNNGVVDDSQLPKDRFSAERLKGVDSTLKIQPAKLEDSAVYLCASSLSGGRTDTQYFGPGTRLTVL.